One and the same sample provided the 7 T cell receptor beta chains below, sequenced in a study of shared clonotypes between healthy human individuals (dated by TCRdb to 2020 to 2021). The library was built by means of the immunoSEQ multiplex PCR assay. TCRdb stores this immuneACCESS table with in-frame sequences only. Part of the clones is absent; in the studies checked, under half of the shortfall reflects unresolved V genes, and no reason is known for the rest. The table for this sample lists about 2.5 million clones; less than 95% of them were counted only once. The top ten clonotypes cover approximately 0.41% of the sample. Specimen: naive CD4+ T cells from PBMCs. The cell subset or site label here, explained by the study, means: CD45RA+ positively selected. These receptors all stem from a man between 18 and 35 years old in good health. Some clones in this sample may be carry-over from other donors' samples.

The rearrangement links TRBV27 to TRBJ2-7; TRBD2 aligns across 8 bases. V lost 10 bases and J lost 7; bases outside the gene matches: 21. Per the germline V gene, CDR1 is MNHEY and CDR2 is SMNVEV (reference sequence). This CDR3 has 16 amino acids. This CDR3 is CATRSPGSGTSGEQYF. CDR3 nucleotides: TGTGCCACCCGATCACCGGGTAGCGGGACTTCTGGGGAGCAGTACTTC.

About this clone itself: Other DNA sequences in this specimen translate into the identical CDR3. The rearrangement uses TRBV6-5 and TRBJ2-1; D not resolved. Trimming left V 3 bases short and J 6 bases short, with 3 bases between. The CDR3 contains 11 residues. Germline V gene lookup returns CDR1 MNHEY and CDR2 SVGAGI. The CDR3 sequence: CASSYSNEQFF. CDR3 nucleotide sequence: TGTGCCAGCAGTTATTCCAATGAGCAGTTCTTC.

This chain joins TRBV4-3 and TRBJ2-3; the D gene is possibly TRBD1 (7 bases). V lost 4 bases, J lost 3 bases, and 17 bases lay in between. The germline gives CDR1 LGHNA, CDR2 YSLEER. This CDR3 spans 16 amino acids. CDR3 sequence reads: CASSLGQVRGTDTQYF. CDR3 bases: TGCGCCAGCAGCCTCGGACAGGTCCGGGGGACAGATACGCAGTATTTT.

The chain joins TRBV4-3 to TRBJ2-7, with TRBD1 identical over 9 bases. Germline loops: CDR1 LGHNA, CDR2 YSLEER. V dropped 4 bases and J dropped 3; count of bases not matched to a gene: 4. This CDR3 has 14 residues. The CDR3 here is CASSPGQGNYEQYF. Written as DNA, the CDR3 is TGCGCCAGCAGCCCAGGACAGGGGAACTACGAGCAGTACTTC.

The chain joins TRBV7-2 to TRBJ2-1, with 11 bases lining up with TRBD2. V was clipped by 1 base and J by 9 bases; unmatched bases: 11. Germline assignment: CDR1 SGHTA and CDR2 FQGNSA. The CDR3 covers 17 residues. CDR3 region: CASSLVLAGVIGGEQFF. CDR3 coding DNA: TGTGCCAGCAGCTTAGTACTAGCGGGAGTAATAGGTGGTGAGCAGTTCTTC.

The chain recombines TRBV29-1 with TRBJ2-7; the match to TRBD1 covers 9 bases. The V and J ends lost 4 bases and 1 base, in that order; junction bases with no gene match: 5. Germline loops: CDR1 SQVTM, CDR2 ANQGSEA. The CDR3 has 14 amino acids. CDR3 bases: TGCAGCGTTGTAAGAGGGACAGGGTCCTACGAGCAGTACTTC. Amino acids: CSVVRGTGSYEQYF.

The V call is TRBV28, the J call TRBJ2-7; possible D gene TRBD2, 6 bases. V was clipped by 4 bases and J by 2 bases, with 21 bases between them. The germline V gene has CDR1 MDHEN and CDR2 SYDVKM. This CDR3 has 17 residues. Here the CDR3 reads CASSSRWGLPDTYEQYF. The CDR3 DNA follows: TGTGCCAGCAGTTCGCGATGGGGACTTCCCGACACCTACGAGCAGTACTTC.